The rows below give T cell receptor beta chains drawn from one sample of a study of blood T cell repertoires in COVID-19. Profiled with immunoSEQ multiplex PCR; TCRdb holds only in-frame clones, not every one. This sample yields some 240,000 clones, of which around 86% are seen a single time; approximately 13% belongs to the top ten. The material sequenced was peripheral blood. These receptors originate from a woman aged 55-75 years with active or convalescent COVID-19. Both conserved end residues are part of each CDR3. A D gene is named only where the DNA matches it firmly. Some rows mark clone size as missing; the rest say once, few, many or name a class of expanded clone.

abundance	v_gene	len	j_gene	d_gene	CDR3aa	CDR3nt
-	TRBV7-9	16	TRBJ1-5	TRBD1	CASSSLGQGPNQPQHF	TGTGCCAGCAGCAGCCTTGGACAGGGACCCAATCAGCCCCAGCATTTT
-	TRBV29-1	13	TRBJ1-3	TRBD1	CSVGTGAGNTIYF	TGCAGCGTCGGGACAGGGGCTGGAAACACCATATATTTT
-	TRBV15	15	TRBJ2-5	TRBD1	CATSDLTGGWETQYF	TGTGCCACCAGCGACTTGACAGGGGGCTGGGAGACCCAGTACTTC
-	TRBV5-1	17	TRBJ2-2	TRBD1	CASSPRVDSGGTGELFF	TGCGCCAGCAGCCCGAGGGTAGATTCAGGGGGCACCGGGGAGCTGTTTTTT
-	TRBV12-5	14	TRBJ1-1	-	CASAGGGMNTEAFF	TGTGCTAGTGCCGGGGGGGGGATGAACACTGAAGCTTTCTTT
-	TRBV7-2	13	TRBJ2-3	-	CASSLPPADTQYF	TGTGCCAGCAGCTTACCTCCGGCAGATACGCAGTATTTT
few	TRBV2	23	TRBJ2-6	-	CASKGSGERDFSAVGSGANVLTF	TGTGCCAGCAAAGGGTCCGGGGAGAGGGACTTCTCAGCAGTGGGGTCTGGGGCCAACGTCCTGACTTTC
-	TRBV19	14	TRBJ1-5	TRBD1	CASSIWTGTQPQHF	TGTGCCAGTAGTATCTGGACAGGGACTCAGCCCCAGCATTTT
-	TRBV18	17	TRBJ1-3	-	CASSPLGGADSGNTIYF	TGTGCCAGCTCACCACTGGGAGGGGCGGACTCTGGAAACACCATATATTTT
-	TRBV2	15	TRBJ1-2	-	CASSERVGRGYGYTF	TGTGCCAGCAGTGAACGAGTCGGCAGGGGCTATGGCTACACCTTC
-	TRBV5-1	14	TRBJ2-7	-	CASSPRGVTYEQYF	TGCGCCAGCAGCCCCCGCGGGGTGACCTACGAGCAGTACTTC
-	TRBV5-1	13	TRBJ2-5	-	CASSLGLSQTQYF	TGCGCCAGCAGCTTGGGACTTTCCCAGACCCAGTACTTC
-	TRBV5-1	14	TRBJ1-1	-	CASSLEQGTREAFF	TGCGCCAGCAGCTTGGAACAGGGAACGAGGGAAGCTTTCTTT
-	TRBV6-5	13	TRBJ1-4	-	CASSPRGDEKLFF	TGTGCCAGCAGCCCCAGGGGAGATGAAAAACTGTTTTTT
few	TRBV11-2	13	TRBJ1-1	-	CASSPYEQGKAFF	TGTGCCAGCAGCCCATACGAACAGGGAAAAGCTTTCTTT
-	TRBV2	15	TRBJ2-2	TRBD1	CASKTGGLNTGELFF	TGTGCCAGCAAGACAGGGGGGCTGAACACCGGGGAGCTGTTTTTT
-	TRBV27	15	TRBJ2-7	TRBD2	CASSLFWTRGDEQYF	TGTGCCAGCAGTTTATTCTGGACTAGAGGGGACGAGCAGTACTTC
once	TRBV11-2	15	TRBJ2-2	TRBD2	CASRLTSGGGGELFF	TGTGCCAGCAGGTTGACTAGCGGGGGTGGCGGGGAGCTGTTTTTT
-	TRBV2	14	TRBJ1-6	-	CASSSQGWNSPLHF	TGTGCCAGCAGTTCACAGGGTTGGAATTCACCCCTCCACTTT
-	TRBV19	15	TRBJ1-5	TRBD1	CASTVDRGGNQPQHF	TGTGCCAGTACCGTGGACAGGGGCGGCAATCAGCCCCAGCATTTT
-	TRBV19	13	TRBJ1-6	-	CASNRAYNSPLHF	TGTGCCAGTAACAGGGCCTATAATTCACCCCTCCACTTT
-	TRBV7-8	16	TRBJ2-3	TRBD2	CASSLVASGGTDTQYF	TGTGCCAGCAGCTTAGTTGCTAGCGGGGGCACAGATACGCAGTATTTT
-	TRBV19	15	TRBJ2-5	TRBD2	CASSGTSGGAETQYF	TGTGCCAGTAGTGGAACTAGCGGGGGGGCCGAGACCCAGTACTTC
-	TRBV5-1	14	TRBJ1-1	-	CASRRDFRNTEAFF	TGCGCCAGCAGACGGGACTTTCGGAACACTGAAGCTTTCTTT
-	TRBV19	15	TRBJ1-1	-	CASSKTGELNTEAFF	TGTGCCAGTAGTAAGACAGGAGAATTGAACACTGAAGCTTTCTTT
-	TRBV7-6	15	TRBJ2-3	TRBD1	CASSPWTGATDTQYF	TGTGCCAGCAGCCCCTGGACAGGGGCGACAGATACGCAGTATTTT
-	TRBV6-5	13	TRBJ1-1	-	CASSGQQGTEAFF	TGTGCCAGCAGCGGACAGCAGGGCACTGAAGCTTTCTTT
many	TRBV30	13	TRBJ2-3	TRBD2	CAWTSGGADTQYF	TGTGCCTGGACTAGCGGGGGGGCCGATACGCAGTATTTT
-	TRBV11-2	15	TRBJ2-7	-	CASSLAFTVIYEQYF	TGTGCCAGCAGCTTAGCCTTTACGGTTATTTACGAGCAGTACTTC
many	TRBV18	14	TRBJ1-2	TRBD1	CASSSSGGLEGYTF	TGTGCCAGCTCATCCTCAGGGGGCTTAGAGGGCTACACCTTC
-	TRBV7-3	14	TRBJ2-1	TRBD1	CASSPGQGANEQFF	TGTGCCAGCAGCCCAGGCCAGGGGGCTAATGAGCAGTTCTTC
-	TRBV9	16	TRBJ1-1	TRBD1	CASSTQGNVMNTEAFF	TGTGCCAGCAGCACACAGGGGAACGTCATGAACACTGAAGCTTTCTTT
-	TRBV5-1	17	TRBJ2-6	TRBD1	CASSLTGALPGANVLTF	TGCGCCAGCAGCCTGACAGGGGCGCTTCCTGGGGCCAACGTCCTGACTTTC
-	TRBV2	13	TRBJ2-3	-	CASSVRVRDTQYF	TGTGCCAGCAGTGTCAGGGTACGAGATACGCAGTATTTT
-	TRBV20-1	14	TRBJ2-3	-	CSARVLSSTDTQYF	TGCAGTGCTCGTGTACTTTCTAGCACAGATACGCAGTATTTT
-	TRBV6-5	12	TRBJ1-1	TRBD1	CAGTGVNTEAFF	TGTGCCGGGACAGGGGTTAACACTGAAGCTTTCTTT
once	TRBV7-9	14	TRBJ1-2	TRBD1	CASSYGTANYGYTF	TGTGCCAGCAGCTATGGGACAGCTAACTATGGCTACACCTTC
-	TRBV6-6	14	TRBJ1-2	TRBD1	CASTDRGTNYGYTF	TGTGCCAGCACCGACAGGGGTACTAACTATGGCTACACCTTC
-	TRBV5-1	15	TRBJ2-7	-	CASSPSLSGYGEQYF	TGCGCCAGCAGCCCCTCCCTCTCAGGGTACGGGGAGCAGTACTTC
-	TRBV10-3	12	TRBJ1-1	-	CAIAPGATEAFF	TGTGCCATCGCGCCAGGGGCGACTGAAGCTTTCTTT
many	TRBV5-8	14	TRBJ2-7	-	CASSLVWRVDEQYF	TGTGCCAGCAGCTTGGTTTGGAGGGTTGACGAGCAGTACTTC